Listed here is a single T cell receptor beta chain. Its antigen is currently unknown. Memory T cells were CD45RO+, naive were CD45RA+, sorted by FACS. This specimen comes from a study of regulatory dendritic cells for organ transplantation. Study-level results: Mature dendritic cells appeared to drive more memory CD8+ clonal expansion than regulatory ones. Naive T cells showed high diversity, memory cells less, memory CD8+ least.

The trim removed 0 bases at V and 4 bases at J, leaving 5 bases unmatched. Germline values: CDR1 SGDLS, CDR2 YYNGEE. The length of the CDR3 is 15 residues. Profiling relied on immunoSEQ multiplex PCR, and the TCRdb table lists in-frame clones only, not all of them. This sample has 25,000 to 35,000 clones, with more than 70% found just once. V usage is TRBV9 and J usage is TRBJ2-5; TRBD1 matches 8 bases. The receptor comes from a human donor in good health. The sample was naive CD8+ T cells from blood. Subset specified: CD45RA+ naive T cells. Written as DNA, the CDR3 is TGTGCCAGCAGCGTAGGTGCAGGGGGCCGAGAGACCCAGTACTTC. This gives the protein CASSVGAGGRETQYF. The full variable domain, in which reference TRBV9 and TRBJ2-5 provide the parts outside the CDR3, is DSGVTQTPKHLITATGQRVTLRCSPRSGDLSVYWYQQSLDQGLQFLIQYYNGEERAKGNILERFSAQQFPDLHSELNLSSLELGDSALYFCASSVGAGGRETQYFGPGTRLLVL.